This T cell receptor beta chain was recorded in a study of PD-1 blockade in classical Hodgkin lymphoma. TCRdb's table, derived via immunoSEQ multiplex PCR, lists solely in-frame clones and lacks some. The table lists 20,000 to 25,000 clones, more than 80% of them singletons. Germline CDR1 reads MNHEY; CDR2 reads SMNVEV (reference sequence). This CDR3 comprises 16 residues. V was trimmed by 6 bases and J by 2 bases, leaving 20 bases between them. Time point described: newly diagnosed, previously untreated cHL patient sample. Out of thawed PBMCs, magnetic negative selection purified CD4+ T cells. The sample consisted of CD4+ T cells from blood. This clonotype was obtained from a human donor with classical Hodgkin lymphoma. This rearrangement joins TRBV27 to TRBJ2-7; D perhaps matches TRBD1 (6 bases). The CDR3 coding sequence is TGTGCCAGCAGGACCGCCACAGGGAAAAGCCCCTACGAGCAGTACTTC. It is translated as CASRTATGKSPYEQYF.